This T cell receptor (beta chain) was observed in a study of blood T cell repertoires in COVID-19. As for the study in general: Some COVID-19 samples were acute and others convalescent; all came from the United States, Italy and Spain.

Germline trimming cut 7 bases from V and 5 bases from J; bases unmatched to any gene: 5. CDR3 length equals 13 residues. The germline V gene encodes CDR1 MNHEY and CDR2 SVGAGI. As originally analysed: Counts of nucleated cells, estimated from reference gene primer amplification, were obtained. TCRdb's copy holds only in-frame clones and misses some; the assay was immunoSEQ multiplex PCR. V, J and clone size derive from that table, while D and trimming were established from the DNA sequence. The profile shows roughly 120,000 clones, around 86% of them singletons. This chain connects TRBV6-5 to TRBJ1-1, with TRBD1 identical over 9 bases. The TCR was taken from a man in his 70s with acute or convalescent COVID-19. Sequencing used peripheral blood. The DNA for the CDR3 is TGTGCCAGCAAGGGACAGGGAGAAACTGAAGCTTTCTTT. Translation: CASKGQGETEAFF.